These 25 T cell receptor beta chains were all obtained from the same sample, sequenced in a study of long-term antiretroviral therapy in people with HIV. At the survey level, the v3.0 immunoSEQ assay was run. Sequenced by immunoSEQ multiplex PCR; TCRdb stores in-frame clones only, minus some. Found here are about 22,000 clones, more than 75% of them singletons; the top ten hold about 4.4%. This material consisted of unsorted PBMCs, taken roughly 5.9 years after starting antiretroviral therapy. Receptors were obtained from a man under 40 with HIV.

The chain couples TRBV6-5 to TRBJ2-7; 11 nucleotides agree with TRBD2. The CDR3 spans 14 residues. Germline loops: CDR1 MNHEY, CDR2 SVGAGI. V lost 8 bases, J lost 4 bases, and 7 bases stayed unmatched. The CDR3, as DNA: TGTGCCAGCTCCGTGCTAGCGGGAGGTTACGAGCAGTACTTC. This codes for CASSVLAGGYEQYF.

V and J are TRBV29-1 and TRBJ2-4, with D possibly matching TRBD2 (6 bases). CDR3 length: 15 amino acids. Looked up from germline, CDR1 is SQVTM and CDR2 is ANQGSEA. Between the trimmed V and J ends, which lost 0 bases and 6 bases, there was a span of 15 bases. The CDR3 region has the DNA TGCAGCGTTGAAGACCACGGGCAGGGAGGAAACATTCAGTACTTC. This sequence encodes CSVEDHGQGGNIQYF.

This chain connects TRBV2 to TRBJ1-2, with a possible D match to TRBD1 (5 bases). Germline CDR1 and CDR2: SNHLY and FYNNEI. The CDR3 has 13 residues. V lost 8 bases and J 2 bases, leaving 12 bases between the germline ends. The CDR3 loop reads CASGQGGNYGYTF. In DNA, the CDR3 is TGTGCCAGCGGGCAGGGAGGAAACTATGGCTACACCTTC.

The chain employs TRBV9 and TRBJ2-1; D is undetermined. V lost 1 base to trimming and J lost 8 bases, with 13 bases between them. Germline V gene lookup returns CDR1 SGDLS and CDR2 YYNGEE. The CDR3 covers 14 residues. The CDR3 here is CASSVRASLDEQFF. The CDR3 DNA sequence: TGTGCCAGCAGCGTAAGAGCTAGTCTAGATGAGCAGTTCTTC.

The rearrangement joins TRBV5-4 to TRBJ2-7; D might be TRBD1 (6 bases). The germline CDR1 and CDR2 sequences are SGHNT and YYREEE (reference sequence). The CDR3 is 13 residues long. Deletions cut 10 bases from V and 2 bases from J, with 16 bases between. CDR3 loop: CASGQGPPYEQYF. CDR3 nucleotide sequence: TGTGCCTCAGGGCAGGGGCCTCCCTACGAGCAGTACTTC. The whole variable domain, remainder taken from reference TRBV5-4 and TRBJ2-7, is ETGVTQSPTHLIKTRGQQVTLRCSSQSGHNTVSWYQQALGQGPQFIFQYYREEENGRGNFPPRFSGLQFPNYSSELNVNALELDDSALYLCASGQGPPYEQYFGPGTRLTVT.

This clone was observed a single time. CDR3 coding DNA: TGTGCCAGCAGCTTTGGACAGGGTAGCAATCAGCCCCAGCATTTT. Its translation is CASSFGQGSNQPQHF. The rearrangement links TRBV7-8 to TRBJ1-5; 8 bases map to TRBD1. J lost 0 bases, V lost 3 bases, and 1 base had no gene match. In germline, CDR1 is SGHVS, CDR2 FQNEAQ. The CDR3 runs to 15 residues.

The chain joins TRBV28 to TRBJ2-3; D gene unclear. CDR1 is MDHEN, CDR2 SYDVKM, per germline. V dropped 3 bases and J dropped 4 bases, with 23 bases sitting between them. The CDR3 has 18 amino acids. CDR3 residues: CASSFPPTALVGPDTQYF. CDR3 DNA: TGTGCCAGCAGTTTCCCCCCCACAGCGTTGGTGGGCCCAGATACGCAGTATTTT.

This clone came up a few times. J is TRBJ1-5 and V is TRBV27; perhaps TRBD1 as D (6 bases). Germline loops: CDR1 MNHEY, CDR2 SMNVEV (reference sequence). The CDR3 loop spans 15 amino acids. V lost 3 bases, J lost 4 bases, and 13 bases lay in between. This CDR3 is CASSLGSGANQPQHF. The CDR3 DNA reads TGTGCCAGCAGTTTGGGGTCGGGGGCAAATCAGCCCCAGCATTTT.

The CDR3 sequence is CASSSRDRVGGYTF. The CDR3 nucleotides read TGCGCCAGCAGCTCACGCGACAGGGTGGGTGGCTACACCTTC. The rearrangement joins TRBV4-1 to TRBJ1-2, with 7 bases aligning to TRBD1. V shed 5 bases and J 7 bases; nucleotides not matched to a gene: 10. The CDR3 is made up of 14 amino acids. The V gene's germline CDR1 is MGHRA and CDR2 YSYEKL.

The CDR3 nucleotides read TGCGCCAGCAGCCAAGGGACAGGTCTCTCCTACGAGCAGTACTTC. Amino acids: CASSQGTGLSYEQYF. The chain employs TRBV4-3 and TRBJ2-7; TRBD1 aligns across 7 bases. The length of the CDR3 is 15 residues. Germline loops: CDR1 LGHNA, CDR2 YSLEER. The V and J ends lost 1 base and 0 bases, in that order; junction bases with no gene match: 3.

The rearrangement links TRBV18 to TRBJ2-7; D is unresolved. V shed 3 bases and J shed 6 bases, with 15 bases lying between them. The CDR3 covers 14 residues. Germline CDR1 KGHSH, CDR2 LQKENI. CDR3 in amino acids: CASSPPDPPAEQYF. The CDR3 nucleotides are TGTGCCAGCTCACCCCCGGACCCTCCCGCCGAGCAGTACTTC.

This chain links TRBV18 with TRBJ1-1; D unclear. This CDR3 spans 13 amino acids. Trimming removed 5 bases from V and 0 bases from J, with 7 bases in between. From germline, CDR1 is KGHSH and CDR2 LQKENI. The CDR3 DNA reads TGTGCCAGCTCATGGGAGATGAACACTGAAGCTTTCTTT. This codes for CASSWEMNTEAFF.

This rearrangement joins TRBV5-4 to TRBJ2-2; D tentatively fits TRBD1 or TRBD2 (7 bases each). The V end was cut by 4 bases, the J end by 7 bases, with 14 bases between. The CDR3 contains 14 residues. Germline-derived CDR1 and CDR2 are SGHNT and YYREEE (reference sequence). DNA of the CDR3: TGTGCCAGCAGCGGGAGGGGGCGTGGCGGGGAGCTGTTTTTT. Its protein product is CASSGRGRGGELFF. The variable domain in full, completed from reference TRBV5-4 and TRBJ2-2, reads ETGVTQSPTHLIKTRGQQVTLRCSSQSGHNTVSWYQQALGQGPQFIFQYYREEENGRGNFPPRFSGLQFPNYSSELNVNALELDDSALYLCASSGRGRGGELFFGEGSRLTVL.

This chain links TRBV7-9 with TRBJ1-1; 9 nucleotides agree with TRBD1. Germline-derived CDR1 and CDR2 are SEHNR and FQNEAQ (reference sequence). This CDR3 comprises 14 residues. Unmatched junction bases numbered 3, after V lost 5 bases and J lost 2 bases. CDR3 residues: CASSPGQGNTEAFF. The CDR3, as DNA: TGTGCCAGCAGCCCGGGACAGGGCAACACTGAAGCTTTCTTT.

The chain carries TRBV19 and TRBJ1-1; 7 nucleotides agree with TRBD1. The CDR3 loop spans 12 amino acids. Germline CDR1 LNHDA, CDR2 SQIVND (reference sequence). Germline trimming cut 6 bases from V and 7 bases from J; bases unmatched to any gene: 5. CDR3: CASSRGQLEAFF. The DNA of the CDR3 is TGTGCCAGTAGCCGGGGACAGCTTGAAGCTTTCTTT.

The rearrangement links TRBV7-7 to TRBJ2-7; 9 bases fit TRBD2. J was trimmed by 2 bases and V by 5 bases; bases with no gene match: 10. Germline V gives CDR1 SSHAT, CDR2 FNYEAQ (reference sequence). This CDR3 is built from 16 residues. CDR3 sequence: CASSVSAGGETYEQYF. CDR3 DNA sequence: TGTGCCAGCAGCGTCTCAGCGGGGGGCGAGACCTACGAGCAGTACTTC.

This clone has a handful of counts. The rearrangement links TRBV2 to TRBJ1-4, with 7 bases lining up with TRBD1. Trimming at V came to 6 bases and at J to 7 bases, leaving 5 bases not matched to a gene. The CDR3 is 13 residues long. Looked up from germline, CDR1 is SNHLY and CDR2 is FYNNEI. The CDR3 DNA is TGTGCCAGCAGCGTACGGGACAGTGAAAAACTGTTTTTT. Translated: CASSVRDSEKLFF.

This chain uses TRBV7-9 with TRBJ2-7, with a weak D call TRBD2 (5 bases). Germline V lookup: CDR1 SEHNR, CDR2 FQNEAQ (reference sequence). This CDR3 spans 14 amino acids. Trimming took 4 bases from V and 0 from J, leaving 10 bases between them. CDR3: CASSSRDLSYEQYF. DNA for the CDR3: TGTGCCAGCAGCTCTCGGGATCTCTCCTACGAGCAGTACTTC.

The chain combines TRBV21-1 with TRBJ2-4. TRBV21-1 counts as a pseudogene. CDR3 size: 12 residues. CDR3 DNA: TGTGCCAGCAGCAAATGGCTGGGCATTCAGTACTTC. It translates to CASSKWLGIQYF.

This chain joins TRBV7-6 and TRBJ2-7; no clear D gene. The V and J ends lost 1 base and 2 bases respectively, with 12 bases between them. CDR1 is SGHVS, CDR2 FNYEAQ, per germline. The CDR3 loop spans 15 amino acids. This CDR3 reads CASSLEDGSPYEQYF. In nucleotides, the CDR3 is TGTGCCAGCAGCTTAGAAGACGGAAGCCCCTACGAGCAGTACTTC.

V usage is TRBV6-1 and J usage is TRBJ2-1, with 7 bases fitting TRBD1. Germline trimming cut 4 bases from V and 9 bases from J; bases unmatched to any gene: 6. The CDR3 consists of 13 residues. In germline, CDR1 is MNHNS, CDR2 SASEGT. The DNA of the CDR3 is TGTGCCAGCAGTGGACAGGGAAAGGTTGAGCAGTTCTTC. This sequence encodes CASSGQGKVEQFF.

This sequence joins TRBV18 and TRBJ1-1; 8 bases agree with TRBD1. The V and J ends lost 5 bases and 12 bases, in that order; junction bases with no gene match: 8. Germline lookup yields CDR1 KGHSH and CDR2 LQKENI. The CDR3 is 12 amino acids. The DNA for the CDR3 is TGTGCCAGCTCAACGGACAGGGCTCCGACTTTCTTT. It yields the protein CASSTDRAPTFF.

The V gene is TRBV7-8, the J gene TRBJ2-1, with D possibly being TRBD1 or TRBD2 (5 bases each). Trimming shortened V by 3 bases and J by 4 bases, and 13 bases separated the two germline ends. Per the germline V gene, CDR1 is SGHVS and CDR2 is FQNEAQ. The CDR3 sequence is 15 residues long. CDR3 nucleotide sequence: TGTGCCAGCAGCTTGGGGGAGAGCGCTTACAATGAGCAGTTCTTC. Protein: CASSLGESAYNEQFF.

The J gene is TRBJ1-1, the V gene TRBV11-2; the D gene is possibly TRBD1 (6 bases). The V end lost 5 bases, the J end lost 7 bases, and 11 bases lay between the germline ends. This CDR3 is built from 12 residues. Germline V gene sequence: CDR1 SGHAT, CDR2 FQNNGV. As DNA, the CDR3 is TGTGCCAGCAGCCGCGGACAGAGTGAAGCTTTCTTT. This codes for CASSRGQSEAFF.

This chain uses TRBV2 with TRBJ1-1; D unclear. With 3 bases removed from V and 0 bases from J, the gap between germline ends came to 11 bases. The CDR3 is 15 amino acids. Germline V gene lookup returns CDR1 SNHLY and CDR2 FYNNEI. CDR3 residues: CASSEFTRLNTEAFF. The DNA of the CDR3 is TGTGCCAGCAGTGAGTTTACCAGGTTGAACACTGAAGCTTTCTTT.